A selection of T cell receptor beta chains follows, all from one sample in a study of blood T cell repertoires in COVID-19. Generated by immunoSEQ multiplex PCR, the TCRdb table keeps only in-frame clones and is missing some. The sample has 200,000 to 250,000 clones; roughly 88% are singletons. The sample comprised PBMCs or T cells enriched from blood (not recorded which). The receptors derive from a woman in her fifties or sixties with acute COVID-19. The CDR3 runs from the conserved cysteine through the conserved F or W. The order of the fields is J gene, D gene, clone size, V gene, CDR3 protein, CDR3 DNA. A D gene is named only where the DNA matches it firmly. The size entry is marked missing in some rows and otherwise reads once, few, many or a size class.

j_gene: TRBJ2-7; d_gene: TRBD1; abundance: NA; v_gene: TRBV10-3; CDR3aa: CAISVGDSSYEQYF; CDR3nt: TGTGCCATCAGTGTAGGGGACAGCTCCTACGAGCAGTACTTC
j_gene: TRBJ2-3; d_gene: NA; abundance: NA; v_gene: TRBV19; CDR3aa: CASSIYTDTQYF; CDR3nt: TGTGCCAGTAGTATCTACACAGATACGCAGTATTTT
j_gene: TRBJ1-5; d_gene: TRBD1; abundance: NA; v_gene: TRBV27; CDR3aa: CASRKRTGQGVYSNQPQHF; CDR3nt: TGTGCCAGCAGAAAGAGAACGGGACAGGGAGTATATAGCAATCAGCCCCAGCATTTT
j_gene: TRBJ2-3; d_gene: TRBD2; abundance: once; v_gene: TRBV4-2; CDR3aa: CASSQDSEREGFTDTQYF; CDR3nt: TGTGCCAGCAGCCAAGATTCCGAGCGGGAGGGATTCACAGATACGCAGTATTTT
j_gene: TRBJ2-4; d_gene: TRBD1; abundance: NA; v_gene: TRBV7-2; CDR3aa: CASSPTGASWNIQYF; CDR3nt: TGTGCCAGCAGCCCCACAGGGGCCAGCTGGAACATTCAGTACTTC
j_gene: TRBJ1-2; d_gene: TRBD1; abundance: NA; v_gene: TRBV28; CDR3aa: CASSVGQGKGYTF; CDR3nt: TGTGCCAGCAGTGTGGGACAGGGAAAAGGCTACACCTTC
j_gene: TRBJ2-3; d_gene: TRBD2; abundance: NA; v_gene: TRBV5-1; CDR3aa: CASRTTSGSTDTQYF; CDR3nt: TGCGCCAGCAGGACTACTAGCGGTAGCACAGATACGCAGTATTTT
j_gene: TRBJ2-3; d_gene: TRBD1; abundance: NA; v_gene: TRBV19; CDR3aa: CASSQTGVGTDTQYF; CDR3nt: TGTGCCAGTAGTCAGACAGGGGTCGGCACAGATACGCAGTATTTT
j_gene: TRBJ1-1; d_gene: TRBD1; abundance: NA; v_gene: TRBV5-1; CDR3aa: CASSWDRNTEAFF; CDR3nt: TGCGCCAGCAGCTGGGACAGGAACACTGAAGCTTTCTTT
j_gene: TRBJ2-1; d_gene: TRBD2; abundance: NA; v_gene: TRBV15; CDR3aa: CATSSTPGLAGEVDEQFF; CDR3nt: TGTGCCACCAGCAGTACCCCGGGACTAGCGGGAGAGGTGGATGAGCAGTTCTTC
j_gene: TRBJ1-2; d_gene: NA; abundance: NA; v_gene: TRBV2; CDR3aa: CASSGGPGRGYTF; CDR3nt: TGTGCCAGCAGCGGAGGTCCAGGCAGAGGCTACACCTTC